This entry describes one T cell receptor (beta chain). Its target is not known. The isolated RNA, all of it, was reverse transcribed, so expressed TCRB transcripts were what got sequenced. The assay was immunoSEQ multiplex PCR, and TCRdb's table has in-frame clones only and misses some. This table has tens of thousands of clones, 25% to 35% appearing once. This sample is drawn from a study of beta chain features in type 1 diabetes. Study-wide results and limits: A potential PCR bias toward shorter templates would be equal in patient and control samples.

The germline V and J ends were trimmed by 4 bases and 0 bases, with 11 bases remaining between them. Germline CDR1 reads SGHDT; CDR2 reads YYEEEE. This CDR3 region has 16 residues. Sorting produced populations that all topped 98% purity. The chain joins TRBV5-6 to TRBJ1-6; D unclear. Sequencing was done on a sample of stem cell memory CD4+ T cells from blood. This receptor was taken from a woman aged 18-35 years in good health. The CDR3 region has the DNA TGTGCCAGCAGCCCGACACTGAGCTCCTATAATTCACCCCTCCACTTT. Amino acids: CASSPTLSSYNSPLHF.